This T cell receptor beta chain was retrieved from a study of naive and memory T cell subsets. The CDR3 loop spans 11 amino acids. Trimming took off 7 bases at V and 6 bases at J, with 6 bases between the two ends. CD8 T cells were positively selected from what remained after CD4 positive selection. An equimolar mix of two oligonucleotides served as the beta constant-region primer for TRBC1 and TRBC2. Four rounds of PCR amplified the ligated cDNA using nested alpha and beta constant-region primers plus SP2. Ligation attached a single-stranded oligonucleotide with a 12-nucleotide UMI and the SP2 primer to the cDNA 3' end. TCRdb redid the calling of the UMI-ligation and nested PCR reads with MiXCR, one entry per CDR3 protein. This sample has just over 80,000 distinct CDR3 sequences; about 8.2% occur once, and the top ten carry over 1%.

This chain links TRBV12-3 or TRBV12-4 with TRBJ2-2; no reliable D call. The receptor was isolated from a human donor in good health. The sequenced sample was naive CD8+ T cells from blood. The CDR3 bases are TGTGCCAGCACCGAGTCCGGGGAGCTGTTTTTT. It encodes CASTESGELFF.